The subject of this entry is one T cell receptor (beta chain). No antigen is known for it. The data derive from a study of identical twins. Study-wide findings and caveats: Reduced insertions were recorded for abundant cord blood beta clonotypes, with no such pattern in memory repertoires. Researchers reported weaker excess twin sharing in beta out-of-frame sequences.

TCRdb fed the 5' RACE reads into MiXCR, producing one record per CDR3 protein. The sample lists about 520,000 distinct CDR3 sequences; less than 25% were seen once. Germline V gives CDR1 DFQATT, CDR2 SNEGSKA (reference sequence). This CDR3 region has 14 residues. Trimming cost V 0 bases and J 9 bases; bases outside gene matches: 5. The same sample was also used in a study of T cells expressing NK-cell markers. Per that paper: With respect to HCMV, seven of the eight sequenced donors were seropositive, and one was seronegative. The CD3+CD56-NKG2C+ fraction of a handful of donors was also led by these clonotypes.

This sequence joins TRBV20-1 and TRBJ2-1; 10 bases map to TRBD2. The source is a woman aged 18-29 years in good health. Sequencing was done on a sample of CD4+ T cells sorted from blood. CDR3 nucleotides: TGCAGTGCTAGAGATAGGAGCGGGAGGGTTGAGCAGTTCTTC. Its translation: CSARDRSGRVEQFF.